Listed below are T cell receptor beta chains from one sample, sequenced in a study of tumor-infiltrating lymphocytes in oesophageal squamous cell carcinoma. TCRdb analysed the PCR reads with MiXCR anew, one entry per CDR3 protein. The sample includes some 9,800 distinct CDR3 sequences, around 60% of them seen just once. What was sequenced was esophageal tumor tissue. The receptors stem from a female donor with esophageal squamous cell carcinoma. CDR3s include the opening cysteine and the closing phenylalanine or tryptophan. Fields, in order: CDR3 length, D gene, V gene, clone size, J gene, CDR3 protein, CDR3 DNA. D genes are given only for firm matches. Clone sizes are given selectively: once, few, many, or a class where the clone is expanded.

15	TRBD1	TRBV24-1	-	TRBJ1-2	CATSDPHRGQNGYTF	TGTGCCACCAGTGATCCCCACAGGGGGCAAAATGGCTACACCTTC
14	TRBD1	TRBV7-6	once	TRBJ2-7	CASSLRQGAYEQYF	TGTGCCAGCAGCCTTCGACAGGGAGCCTACGAGCAGTACTTC
16	-	TRBV11-3	few	TRBJ2-7	CASSLDSGRTLDEQYF	TGTGCCAGCAGCTTAGATTCTGGGCGAACCTTGGACGAGCAGTACTTC
12	-	TRBV6-1	few	TRBJ1-2	CASNTFGGGYTF	TGTGCCAGCAATACCTTCGGAGGCGGCTACACCTTC
12	-	TRBV7-1	-	TRBJ1-6	CASSPGDSPLHF	TGTGCCAGCAGCCCCGGTGATTCACCCCTCCACTTT
15	TRBD1	TRBV7-8	-	TRBJ2-5	CASQTGGTLQETQYF	TGTGCCAGTCAGACAGGGGGCACCCTCCAAGAGACCCAGTACTTC
13	-	TRBV12-3/TRBV12-4	-	TRBJ2-3	CASSLASTDTQYF	TGTGCCAGCAGCCTAGCGAGCACAGATACGCAGTATTTT
16	TRBD2	TRBV6-1	-	TRBJ2-1	CASSTTGTSGNNEQFF	TGTGCCAGCAGTACGACCGGGACTAGCGGGAACAATGAGCAGTTCTTC
15	-	TRBV7-3	-	TRBJ2-7	CASSLGGAGPYEQYF	TGTGCCAGCAGCTTAGGGGGGGCGGGCCCTTACGAGCAGTACTTC
16	-	TRBV10-3	-	TRBJ1-1	CAISESQLDLNTEAFF	TGTGCCATCAGTGAATCACAGCTAGACCTGAACACTGAAGCTTTCTTT
14	-	TRBV24-1	-	TRBJ2-1	CATRSSTSYNEQFF	TGTGCCACCAGATCTAGCACCTCCTACAATGAGCAGTTCTTC
10	-	TRBV12-5	-	TRBJ2-7	CASGLNEQYF	TGTGCTAGTGGTTTGAACGAGCAGTACTTC
14	-	TRBV6-1	medium-sized	TRBJ2-3	CASVFGSAADTQYF	TGTGCCAGCGTCTTCGGGAGTGCCGCAGATACGCAGTATTTT
16	TRBD1	TRBV5-6	-	TRBJ2-1	CASSSPGQSSYNEQFF	TGTGCCAGCAGCTCACCGGGACAGAGCTCCTACAATGAGCAGTTCTTC
15	-	TRBV28	-	TRBJ1-1	CASSSDSSGNTEAFF	TGTGCCAGCTCCTCCGACAGTTCAGGAAACACTGAAGCTTTCTTT
11	-	TRBV11-3	-	TRBJ1-2	CASSWDYGYTF	TGTGCCAGCAGCTGGGACTATGGCTACACCTTC
13	-	TRBV7-3	-	TRBJ2-7	CASSPDFTYEQYF	TGTGCCAGCAGCCCAGATTTTACCTACGAGCAGTACTTC
13	-	TRBV7-8	-	TRBJ2-1	CASSLLSSPEQFF	TGTGCCAGCAGCTTACTTTCCAGCCCTGAGCAGTTCTTC
15	TRBD2	TRBV12-3/TRBV12-4	-	TRBJ2-1	CASSLGTSDYNEQFF	TGTGCCAGCAGTTTAGGGACTAGCGACTACAATGAGCAGTTCTTC
18	TRBD1	TRBV27	-	TRBJ2-1	CASSTPPRTGELTIEQFF	TGTGCCAGCAGTACCCCCCCCCGGACAGGGGAACTTACTATTGAGCAGTTCTTC
12	-	TRBV7-2	-	TRBJ1-1	CASSDQGLGAFF	TGTGCCAGCAGCGACCAGGGTCTCGGAGCTTTCTTT
15	TRBD2	TRBV5-1	medium-sized	TRBJ2-1	CASSLRWGGNNEQFF	TGCGCCAGCAGCTTACGGTGGGGAGGGAACAATGAGCAGTTCTTC
13	-	TRBV7-3	-	TRBJ2-1	CASSPDSYNEQFF	TGTGCCAGCAGCCCGGACTCCTACAATGAGCAGTTCTTC
15	-	TRBV10-3	-	TRBJ2-7	CAISDVRASGNEQYF	TGTGCCATCAGTGACGTGAGGGCCTCTGGCAATGAGCAGTACTTC
15	TRBD2	TRBV7-9	few	TRBJ2-1	CASSLDGGASDEQFF	TGTGCCAGCAGCTTAGACGGGGGGGCGTCGGATGAGCAGTTCTTC
13	-	TRBV7-3	-	TRBJ2-5	CASSIQGSETQYF	TGTGCCAGCAGCATACAGGGTTCGGAGACCCAGTACTTC
16	TRBD1	TRBV7-8	-	TRBJ2-1	CASSLETGTAYNEQFF	TGTGCCAGCAGCTTAGAAACCGGGACAGCCTACAATGAGCAGTTCTTC
14	TRBD1	TRBV6-6	-	TRBJ2-7	CASSYDRGTYEQYF	TGTGCCAGCAGTTACGACAGGGGGACCTACGAGCAGTACTTC
14	TRBD1	TRBV7-4	-	TRBJ2-7	CASSPRQGADEQYF	TGTGCCAGCAGCCCGAGACAGGGGGCGGACGAGCAGTACTTC